The next 4 T cell receptor beta chains were all read from a single sample in a study of sequential checkpoint blockade in melanoma. The method was immunoSEQ multiplex PCR; TCRdb's version includes in-frame clones alone and lacks a portion of them. The sample holds about 40,000 clones; approximately 84% are singletons and the top ten take 4.5% to 7%. Treatment reported: randomized to nivolumab then ipilimumab (arm A) or the reverse (arm B). Specimen: CD8+ T cells sorted from blood (inferred from file names), collected from a patient given nivolumab and ipilimumab in sequence. Receptors were obtained from a human donor with melanoma.

The rearrangement uses TRBV28 and TRBJ1-2; 9 positions match TRBD1. After removal of 1 base from V and 7 bases from J, the junction contained 7 bases not matched to a gene. Germline V CDR1 and CDR2: MDHEN, SYDVKM. The CDR3 contains 15 residues. CDR3 loop: CASSLFLQGAGGYTF. CDR3 nucleotide sequence: TGTGCCAGCAGTTTATTCCTACAGGGGGCCGGTGGCTACACCTTC.

The V gene is TRBV4-1, the J gene TRBJ2-7; maybe TRBD2 (6 bases). The germline V gene has CDR1 MGHRA and CDR2 YSYEKL. The CDR3 contains 14 residues. V gave up 5 bases and J gave up 2 bases, with 13 bases separating them. The CDR3 DNA follows: TGCGCCAGCAGCTACCGGGACTCGACCTACGAGCAGTACTTC. It is translated as CASSYRDSTYEQYF.

The V call is TRBV28, the J call TRBJ2-7, with D possibly TRBD2 on 5 matching bases. The V end lost 6 bases, the J end lost 2 bases, and 14 bases lay between the germline ends. Germline V gene data show CDR1 as MDHEN and CDR2 as SYDVKM. There are 14 residues in the CDR3. CDR3 nucleotide sequence: TGTGCCAGCAGGCGACCTACGGGGACCTACGAGCAGTACTTC. Amino acids: CASRRPTGTYEQYF.

This chain links TRBV6-6 with TRBJ2-7; TRBD2 agrees at 7 bases. This CDR3 has 13 residues. Germline CDR1 MNHNY, CDR2 SVGAGI (reference sequence). V lost 9 bases and J lost 6; bases outside the gene matches: 11. In DNA, the CDR3 is TGTGCCAGTGCCCCGGGAGGAGTACTCGAGCAGTACTTC. It specifies CASAPGGVLEQYF.